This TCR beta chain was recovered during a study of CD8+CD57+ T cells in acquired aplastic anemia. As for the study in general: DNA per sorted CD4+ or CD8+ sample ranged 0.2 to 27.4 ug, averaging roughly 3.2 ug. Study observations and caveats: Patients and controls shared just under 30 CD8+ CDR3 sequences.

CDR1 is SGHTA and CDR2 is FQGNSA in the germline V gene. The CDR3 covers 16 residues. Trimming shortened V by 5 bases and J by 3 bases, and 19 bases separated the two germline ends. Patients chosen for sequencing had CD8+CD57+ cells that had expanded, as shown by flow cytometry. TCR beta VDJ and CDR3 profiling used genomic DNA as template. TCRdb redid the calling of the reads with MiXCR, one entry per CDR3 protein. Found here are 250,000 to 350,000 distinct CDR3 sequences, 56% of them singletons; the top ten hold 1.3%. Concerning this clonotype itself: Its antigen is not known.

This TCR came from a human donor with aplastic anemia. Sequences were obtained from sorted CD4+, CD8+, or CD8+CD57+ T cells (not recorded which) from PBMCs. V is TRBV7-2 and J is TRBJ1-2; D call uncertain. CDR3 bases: TGTGCCAGCAGCGAATGGGTTCAGTCGACCGACTATGGCTACACCTTC. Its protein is CASSEWVQSTDYGYTF.